Each of the 5 T cell receptor beta chains below was sequenced from the same sample in a study of shared T cell receptors in the human thymus. Clones were read by immunoSEQ multiplex PCR, and TCRdb kept only the in-frame ones, dropping some. The profile covers approximately 730,000 clones, with roughly 88% appearing a single time and roughly 0.01% taken by the ten largest. The sample also formed part of further work on human thymus T cells.

Source material: thymocytes. The receptors originated from a girl under three years old with a congenital heart defect.

The chain joins TRBV5-5 to TRBJ1-1, with D unclear. V lost 4 bases and J lost 1, with 17 bases in between. The CDR3 totals 16 residues. Germline V gives CDR1 SGHKS, CDR2 YYEKEE (reference sequence). The CDR3 spells CASSAVSEGRNTEAFF. In DNA, the CDR3 is TGTGCCAGCAGCGCCGTGTCTGAGGGTAGGAACACTGAAGCTTTCTTT.

In this sample, this clone turned up once. The chain carries TRBV15 and TRBJ2-3; 10 bases align to TRBD1. Trimming cost V 0 bases and J 2 bases; bases outside gene matches: 11. The CDR3 loop spans 19 amino acids. From germline, CDR1 is LNHNV and CDR2 YYDKDF (reference sequence). CDR3 amino acids: CATSRDAPGTGESTDTQYF. The CDR3 DNA is TGTGCCACCAGCAGAGATGCCCCTGGGACAGGGGAGTCCACAGATACGCAGTATTTT.

V and J are TRBV28 and TRBJ1-4; D might be TRBD1 (5 bases). V was pared by 3 bases and J by 7 bases, with 15 bases between. The germline V gene encodes CDR1 MDHEN and CDR2 SYDVKM. The CDR3 covers 15 residues. The chain's CDR3 is CASSFNGGFSEKLFF. The CDR3 nucleotides are TGTGCCAGCAGTTTCAACGGGGGATTCAGTGAAAAACTGTTTTTT.

Regarding this clone: This sample also contains other DNA sequences that code for the same CDR3. This chain connects TRBV28 to TRBJ1-4; 7 bases map to TRBD1. This CDR3 contains 14 residues. Germline loops: CDR1 MDHEN, CDR2 SYDVKM. The junction had 5 bases not matched to a gene; V was cut back by 0 bases and J by 10 bases. The CDR3 nucleotides are TGTGCCAGCAGTTTATGGCAGGGGGTAGGAAAACTGTTTTTT. Translating it yields CASSLWQGVGKLFF.

The chain is built from TRBV18 and TRBJ2-3, with TRBD1 identical over 10 bases. After removal of 0 bases from V and 0 bases from J, the junction contained 21 bases not matched to a gene. CDR3 size: 23 residues. Per germline, CDR1 KGHSH and CDR2 LQKENI. CDR3 in DNA: TGTGCCAGCTCACCACCAAGAAGTCCAAACCGGGACAGGGGAAACCCTAGCACAGATACGCAGTATTTT. It codes for CASSPPRSPNRDRGNPSTDTQYF.